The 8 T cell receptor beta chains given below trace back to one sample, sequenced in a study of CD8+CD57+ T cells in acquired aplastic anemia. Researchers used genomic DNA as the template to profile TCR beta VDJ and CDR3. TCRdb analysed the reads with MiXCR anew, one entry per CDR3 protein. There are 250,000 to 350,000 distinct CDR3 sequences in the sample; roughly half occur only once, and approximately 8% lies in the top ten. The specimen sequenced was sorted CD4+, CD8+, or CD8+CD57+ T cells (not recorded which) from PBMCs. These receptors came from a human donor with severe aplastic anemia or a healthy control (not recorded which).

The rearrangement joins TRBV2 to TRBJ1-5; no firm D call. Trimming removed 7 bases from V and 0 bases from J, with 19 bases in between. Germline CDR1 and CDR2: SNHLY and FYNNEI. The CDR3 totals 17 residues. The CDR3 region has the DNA TGTGCCAGCACCCTAAGTCATGTCGGGGATAGCAATCAGCCCCAGCATTTT. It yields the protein CASTLSHVGDSNQPQHF. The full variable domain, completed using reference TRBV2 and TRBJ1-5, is EPEVTQTPSHQVTQMGQEVILRCVPISNHLYFYWYRQILGQKVEFLVSFYNNEISEKSEIFDDQFSVERPDGSNFTLKIRSTKLEDSAMYFCASTLSHVGDSNQPQHFGDGTRLSIL.

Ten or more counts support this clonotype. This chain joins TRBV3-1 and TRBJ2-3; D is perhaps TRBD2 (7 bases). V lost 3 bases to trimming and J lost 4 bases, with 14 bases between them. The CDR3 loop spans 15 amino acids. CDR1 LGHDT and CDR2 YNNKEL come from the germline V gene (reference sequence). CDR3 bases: TGTGCCAGCAGCCAGTCTCCGGGGGGCGCAGATACGCAGTATTTT. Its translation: CASSQSPGGADTQYF.

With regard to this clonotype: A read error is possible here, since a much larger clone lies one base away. CDR3 coding DNA: TGTGCCAGCTTACCCCAGGTTCGGAATTCACCCCTCCACTTT. Protein product: CASLPQVRNSPLHF. V and J are TRBV18 and TRBJ1-6, with D unclear. CDR3 length equals 14 residues. The V end lost 7 bases, the J end lost 7 bases, and 14 bases lay between the germline ends. Germline V gene data show CDR1 as KGHSH and CDR2 as LQKENI.

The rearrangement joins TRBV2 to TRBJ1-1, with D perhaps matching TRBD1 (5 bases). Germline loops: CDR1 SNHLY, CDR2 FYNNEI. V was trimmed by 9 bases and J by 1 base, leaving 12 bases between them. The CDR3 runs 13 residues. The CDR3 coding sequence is TGTGCCAGTATAGGGGTGGGGAACACTGAAGCTTTCTTT. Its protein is CASIGVGNTEAFF.

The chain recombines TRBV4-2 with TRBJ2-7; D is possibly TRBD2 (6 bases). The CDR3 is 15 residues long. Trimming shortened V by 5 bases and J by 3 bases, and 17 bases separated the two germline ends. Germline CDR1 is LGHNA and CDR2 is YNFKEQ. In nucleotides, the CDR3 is TGTGCCAGCAGCTTGATTGGAGGCGGGAACTACGAGCAGTACTTC. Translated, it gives CASSLIGGGNYEQYF.

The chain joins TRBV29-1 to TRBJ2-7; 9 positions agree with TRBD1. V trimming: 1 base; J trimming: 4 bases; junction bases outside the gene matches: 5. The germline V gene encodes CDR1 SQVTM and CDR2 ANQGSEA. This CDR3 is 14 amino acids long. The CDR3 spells CSVEAGQGSYEQYF. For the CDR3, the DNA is TGCAGCGTTGAAGCGGGACAGGGTAGTTACGAGCAGTACTTC.

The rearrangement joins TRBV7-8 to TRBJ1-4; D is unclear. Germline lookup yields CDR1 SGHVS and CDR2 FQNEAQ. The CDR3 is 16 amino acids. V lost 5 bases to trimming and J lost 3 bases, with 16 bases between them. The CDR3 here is CASSQQISAANEKLFF. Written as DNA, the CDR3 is TGTGCCAGCAGCCAACAGATCTCGGCGGCTAATGAAAAACTGTTTTTT.

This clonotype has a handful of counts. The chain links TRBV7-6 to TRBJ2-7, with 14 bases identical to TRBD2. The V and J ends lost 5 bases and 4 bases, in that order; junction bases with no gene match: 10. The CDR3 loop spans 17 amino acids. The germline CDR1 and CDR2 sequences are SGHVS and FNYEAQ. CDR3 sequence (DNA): TGTGCCAGCAGCCCCGGGACTAGCGGGAGTCTATTGTACGAGCAGTACTTC. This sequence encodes CASSPGTSGSLLYEQYF. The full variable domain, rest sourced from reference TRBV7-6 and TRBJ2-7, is GAGVSQSPRYKVTKRGQDVALRCDPISGHVSLYWYRQALGQGPEFLTYFNYEAQQDKSGLPNDRFSAERPEGSISTLTIQRTEQRDSAMYRCASSPGTSGSLLYEQYFGPGTRLTVT.